The 22 T cell receptor beta chains below come from one sample, sequenced in a study of blood T cells in healthy people across ages. A J-beta primer mix and a sample-barcoded 5' primer were used in a second PCR of about 7 to 12 cycles. TCRdb re-derived calls from the 5' RACE reads in MiXCR, one entry per CDR3 protein. This repertoire shows more than 800,000 distinct CDR3 sequences, under 55% found once; its top ten account for about 20%. The specimen was blood. All receptors come from a woman aged 60-75 years in good health.

V gene TRBV7-6 combines with J gene TRBJ2-2, with D maybe TRBD2 (6 bases). Looked up from germline, CDR1 is SGHVS and CDR2 is FNYEAQ. V lost 5 bases and J 2 bases, leaving 12 bases between the germline ends. The CDR3 is made up of 15 amino acids. CDR3 loop: CASSLGTDNTGELFF. DNA for the CDR3: TGTGCCAGCAGCCTCGGGACTGACAACACCGGGGAGCTGTTTTTT. Full variable domain (outside the CDR3, taken from reference TRBV7-6 and TRBJ2-2): GAGVSQSPRYKVTKRGQDVALRCDPISGHVSLYWYRQALGQGPEFLTYFNYEAQQDKSGLPNDRFSAERPEGSISTLTIQRTEQRDSAMYRCASSLGTDNTGELFFGEGSRLTVL.

In its sample, this clonotype was seen a few times. The chain carries TRBV5-1 and TRBJ1-6; D ambiguous. Per germline, CDR1 SGHRS and CDR2 YFSETQ. Trimming stripped 2 bases from V and 9 bases from J, with 12 bases between. The CDR3 runs to 14 residues. DNA of the CDR3: TGCGCCAGCAGCTTTGGGAGTAAGGGTTCACCCCTCCACTTT. As protein: CASSFGSKGSPLHF.

V usage is TRBV7-3 and J usage is TRBJ1-6; TRBD1 agrees at 9 bases. Germline CDR1 SGHTA, CDR2 FQGTGA. The CDR3 spans 19 residues. With V trimmed by 1 base and J by 4 bases, 11 bases remained unmatched. The CDR3 loop is CASSLISRTGVLYNSPLHF. The CDR3 DNA reads as TGTGCCAGCAGCTTAATCTCGCGGACAGGGGTATTATATAATTCACCCCTCCACTTT.

The chain uses TRBV28 and TRBJ2-7; D gene unclear. Trimming took 2 bases from V and 6 from J, leaving 14 bases between them. Per the germline V gene, CDR1 is MDHEN and CDR2 is SYDVKM. The CDR3 covers 14 residues. Here the CDR3 DNA reads TGTGCCAGCAGTTTAAATCATGGATGGGGCGAGCAGTACTTC. Its translation: CASSLNHGWGEQYF.

This rearrangement joins TRBV27 to TRBJ1-1; maybe TRBD1 (5 bases). Germline V lookup: CDR1 MNHEY, CDR2 SMNVEV (reference sequence). V lost 2 bases, J lost 1 base, and 8 bases lay in between. CDR3 size: 14 residues. For the CDR3, the DNA is TGTGCCAGCAGTTTAAGGGGCCAGAACACTGAAGCTTTCTTT. Its translation is CASSLRGQNTEAFF.

The chain links TRBV20-1 to TRBJ2-1; 7 positions agree with TRBD2. The V gene end was trimmed by 6 bases and the J gene end by 2 bases; junction bases not matched to a gene: 13. This CDR3 region has 16 residues. Germline V CDR1 and CDR2: DFQATT, SNEGSKA (reference sequence). CDR3: CSAIPRLAEPYNEQFF. The CDR3, as DNA: TGCAGTGCCATCCCCCGCCTAGCGGAACCCTACAATGAGCAGTTCTTC.

This clonotype was counted many times. The rearrangement links TRBV27 to TRBJ2-3, with D unresolved. CDR1 MNHEY and CDR2 SMNVEV come from the germline V gene (reference sequence). The V gene lost 4 bases and the J gene lost 1 base, with 12 bases spanning the gap. This CDR3 spans 15 amino acids. CDR3 residues: CASSSPMVGTDTQYF. Here the CDR3 DNA reads TGTGCCAGCAGTTCCCCCATGGTCGGCACAGATACGCAGTATTTT.

This chain joins TRBV11-1 and TRBJ2-2; TRBD2 might be the D (6 bases). Germline V gives CDR1 SGHAT, CDR2 FQDESV (reference sequence). The CDR3 length is 16 residues. Trimming took 4 bases from V and 5 from J, leaving 17 bases between them. CDR3 coding DNA: TGTGCCAGCAGCTACCAGGGACCTGCGGGGACCGGGGAGCTGTTTTTT. Translation: CASSYQGPAGTGELFF.

This chain's CDR3 is CASSLETAGGLYEQYF. DNA of the CDR3: TGTGCCAGCAGCTTAGAAACGGCGGGAGGCCTATACGAGCAGTACTTC. The chain carries TRBV11-2 and TRBJ2-5; 8 nucleotides match TRBD2. The J call may be mistaken, given a closer DNA end match to TRBJ2-7. This CDR3 spans 16 amino acids. Germline CDR1 is SGHAT and CDR2 is FQNNGV.

About this clonotype: Germline and junction disagree at one end, which may indicate a read error. The chain recombines TRBV5-1 with TRBJ2-5; tentative D call: TRBD2 (5 bases). Germline CDR1 reads SGHRS; CDR2 reads YFSETQ. CDR3 length equals 12 residues. CDR3 coding DNA: TGCGCCAGCAGCAGGTGGGGAGAGGCCCAGTACTTC. Its protein product is CASSRWGEAQYF.

V gene TRBV4-1 combines with J gene TRBJ2-1; D ambiguous. In germline, CDR1 is MGHRA, CDR2 YSYEKL. The V end lost 0 bases, the J end lost 0 bases, and 9 bases lay between the germline ends. CDR3 size: 16 residues. The CDR3 here is CASSQDLIGSYNEQFF. The DNA of the CDR3 is TGCGCCAGCAGCCAAGATTTAATAGGCTCCTACAATGAGCAGTTCTTC.

V is TRBV29-1 and J is TRBJ1-2, with TRBD1 matching 11 bases. The germline V gene encodes CDR1 SQVTM and CDR2 ANQGSEA. This CDR3 is built from 15 residues. V dropped 5 bases and J dropped 2; count of bases not matched to a gene: 7. For the CDR3, the DNA is TGCAGCGTTTATTGGACAGGGGGCAGAAACTATGGCTACACCTTC. This translates into CSVYWTGGRNYGYTF.

The CDR3 sequence: CASSSDSWSLAGSRYEQYF. The CDR3 nucleotides are TGTGCCAGCAGTTCGGACTCGTGGTCACTAGCGGGCAGTCGATACGAGCAGTACTTC. This rearrangement joins TRBV28 to TRBJ2-7; 9 bases are a match to TRBD2. The CDR3 totals 19 residues. V gave up 4 bases and J gave up 4 bases; unmatched junction bases: 20. The V gene's germline CDR1 is MDHEN and CDR2 SYDVKM. Combining the CDR3 with reference TRBV28 and TRBJ2-7 gives the whole variable domain DVKVTQSSRYLVKRTGEKVFLECVQDMDHENMFWYRQDPGLGLRLIYFSYDVKMKEKGDIPEGYSVSREKKERFSLILESASTNQTSMYLCASSSDSWSLAGSRYEQYFGPGTRLTVT.

This clonotype was seen more than once but under ten times. The rearrangement uses TRBV5-1 and TRBJ2-3; D remains ambiguous. Trimming took off 4 bases at V and 6 bases at J, with 15 bases between the two ends. Germline V CDR1 and CDR2: SGHRS, YFSETQ. CDR3 size: 14 residues. The CDR3 loop reads CASSPRPPTDTQYF. CDR3 in DNA: TGCGCCAGCAGCCCTAGGCCTCCAACGGATACGCAGTATTTT.

This clonotype was observed a few times. The rearrangement joins TRBV9 to TRBJ2-6, with TRBD1 matching over 8 bases. The CDR3 length is 18 residues. Germline CDR1 and CDR2: SGDLS and YYNGEE. J gave up 0 bases and V 3 bases, and 8 bases lay outside the gene matches. The DNA for the CDR3 is TGTGCCAGCAGCGGAACCGGGACAGGTAGCTCTGGGGCCAACGTCCTGACTTTC. Its protein product is CASSGTGTGSSGANVLTF.

This clonotype was counted between two and nine times. The CDR3 is CASSQFAVTASYNEQFF. The CDR3 region has the DNA TGCGCCAGCAGCCAGTTCGCCGTCACTGCCTCCTACAATGAGCAGTTCTTC. The J gene is TRBJ2-1, the V gene TRBV4-1; the D is unclear. Per germline, CDR1 MGHRA and CDR2 YSYEKL. The CDR3 spans 17 residues. V was trimmed by 3 bases and J by 0 bases, leaving 15 bases between them.

This clonotype was counted a few times. The V and J genes are TRBV13 and TRBJ2-5; no definite D call. This CDR3 has 13 residues. V lost 5 bases, J lost 1 base, and 8 bases lay in between. Germline CDR1 reads PRHDT; CDR2 reads FYEKMQ (reference sequence). CDR3 loop: CASSPALQETQYF. The DNA for the CDR3 is TGTGCCAGCAGCCCAGCACTCCAAGAGACCCAGTACTTC.

This sequence joins TRBV7-9 and TRBJ2-5, with 7 positions matching TRBD1. This CDR3 is built from 16 residues. Trimming removed 1 base from V and 2 bases from J; junction bases left unmatched: 7. From germline, CDR1 is SEHNR and CDR2 FQNEAQ (reference sequence). The DNA for the CDR3 is TGTGCCAGCAGCTTAGACGGTAGCAGGGGGCAAGAGACCCAGTACTTC. Translated: CASSLDGSRGQETQYF. The whole variable domain, filled in from reference TRBV7-9 and TRBJ2-5, reads DTGVSQNPRHKITKRGQNVTFRCDPISEHNRLYWYRQTLGQGPEFLTYFQNEAQLEKSRLLSDRFSAERPKGSFSTLEIQRTEQGDSAMYLCASSLDGSRGQETQYFGPGTRLLVL.

This clonotype was seen at least ten times. The gene calls are TRBV29-1 and TRBJ2-5, with 10 nucleotides matching TRBD1. The germline CDR1 and CDR2 sequences are SQVTM and ANQGSEA. This CDR3 contains 14 residues. With V trimmed by 7 bases and J by 4 bases, 9 bases remained unmatched. The chain's CDR3 is CSGLDRGRRETQYF. The DNA of the CDR3 is TGCAGCGGTCTTGACAGGGGGCGCAGAGAGACCCAGTACTTC. Complete variable domain (other parts from reference TRBV29-1 and TRBJ2-5): SAVISQKPSRDICQRGTSLTIQCQVDSQVTMMFWYRQQPGQSLTLIATANQGSEATYESGFVIDKFPISRPNLTFSTLTVSNMSPEDSSIYLCSGLDRGRRETQYFGPGTRLLVL.

This clonotype was recorded a few times. J is TRBJ2-5 and V is TRBV27; D gene ambiguous. The CDR3 is 14 residues long. Trimming removed 5 bases at V and 4 bases at J, with 14 bases between. The V gene's germline CDR1 is MNHEY and CDR2 SMNVEV (reference sequence). The CDR3 is CASSITPAAETQYF. The CDR3 DNA reads TGTGCCAGCAGTATAACTCCGGCAGCAGAGACCCAGTACTTC.

This CDR3 is CASSEQRLYGYTF. The CDR3 DNA is TGTGCCAGCAGCGAACAGAGACTCTATGGCTACACCTTC. This sequence joins TRBV7-9 and TRBJ1-2; no definite D call. The germline V gene has CDR1 SEHNR and CDR2 FQNEAQ (reference sequence). V lost 5 bases, J lost 4 bases, and 11 bases lay in between. CDR3 size: 13 residues.

V is TRBV29-1 and J is TRBJ2-7; D possibly corresponds to TRBD2 (5 bases). From germline, CDR1 is SQVTM and CDR2 ANQGSEA. Trimming shortened V by 0 bases and J by 3 bases, and 18 bases separated the two germline ends. The CDR3 runs 16 residues. The CDR3 nucleotides are TGCAGCGTTGAAGATTATCTTCTAGGAGGTAACTACGAGCAGTACTTC. Protein product: CSVEDYLLGGNYEQYF.